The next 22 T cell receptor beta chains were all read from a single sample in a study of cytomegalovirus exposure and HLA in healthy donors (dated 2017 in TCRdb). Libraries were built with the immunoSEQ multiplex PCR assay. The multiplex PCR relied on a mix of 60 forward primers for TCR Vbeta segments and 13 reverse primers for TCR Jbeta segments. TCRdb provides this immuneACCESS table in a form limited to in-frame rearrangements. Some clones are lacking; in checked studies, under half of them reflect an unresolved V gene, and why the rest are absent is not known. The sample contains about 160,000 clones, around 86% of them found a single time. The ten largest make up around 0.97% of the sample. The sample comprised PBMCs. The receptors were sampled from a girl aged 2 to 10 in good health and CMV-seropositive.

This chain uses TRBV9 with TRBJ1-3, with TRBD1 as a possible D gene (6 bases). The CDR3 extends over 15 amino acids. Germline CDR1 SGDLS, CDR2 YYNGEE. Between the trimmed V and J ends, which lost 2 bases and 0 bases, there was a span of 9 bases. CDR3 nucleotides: TGTGCCAGCAGCGTCGCAGGGGACTCTGGAAACACCATATATTTT. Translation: CASSVAGDSGNTIYF.

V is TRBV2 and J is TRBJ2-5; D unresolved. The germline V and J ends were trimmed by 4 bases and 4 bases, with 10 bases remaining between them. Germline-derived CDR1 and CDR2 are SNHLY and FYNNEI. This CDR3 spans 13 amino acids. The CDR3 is CASSGFKRETQYF. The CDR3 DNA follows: TGTGCCAGCAGTGGGTTCAAGAGAGAGACCCAGTACTTC.

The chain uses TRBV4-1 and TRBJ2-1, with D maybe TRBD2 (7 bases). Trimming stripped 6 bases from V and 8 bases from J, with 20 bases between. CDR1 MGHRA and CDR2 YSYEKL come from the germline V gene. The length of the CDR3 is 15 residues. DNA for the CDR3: TGCGCCAGCAGTCACTGGGGAGGGGGGTACGATGAGCAGTTCTTC. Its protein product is CASSHWGGGYDEQFF.

The CDR3 sequence: CSVSAGTGYNEQFF. The CDR3 coding sequence is TGCAGCGTTTCTGCCGGGACAGGCTACAATGAGCAGTTCTTC. The rearrangement links TRBV29-1 to TRBJ2-1; 8 bases agree with TRBD1. The CDR3 sequence is 14 residues long. Germline V gives CDR1 SQVTM, CDR2 ANQGSEA. The ends lost 5 bases at V and 3 bases at J; junction bases unmatched: 6.

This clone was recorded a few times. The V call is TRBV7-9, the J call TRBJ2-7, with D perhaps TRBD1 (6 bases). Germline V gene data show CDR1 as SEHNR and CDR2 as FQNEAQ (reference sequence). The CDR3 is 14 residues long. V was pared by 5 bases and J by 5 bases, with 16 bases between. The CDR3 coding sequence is TGTGCCAGCAGCCCTATGGCAGGGGTGAACGAGCAGTACTTC. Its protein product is CASSPMAGVNEQYF.

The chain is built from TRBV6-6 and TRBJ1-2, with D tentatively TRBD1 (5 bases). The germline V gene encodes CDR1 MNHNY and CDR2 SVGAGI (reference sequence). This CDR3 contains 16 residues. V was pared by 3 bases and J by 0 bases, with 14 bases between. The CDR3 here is CASSYFQGTSNYGYTF. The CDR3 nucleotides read TGTGCCAGCAGTTATTTCCAGGGCACCTCTAACTATGGCTACACCTTC.

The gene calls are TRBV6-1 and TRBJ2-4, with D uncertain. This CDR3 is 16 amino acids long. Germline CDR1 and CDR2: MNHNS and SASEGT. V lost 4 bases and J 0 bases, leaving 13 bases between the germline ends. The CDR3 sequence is CASSGHSFLAKNIQYF. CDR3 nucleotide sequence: TGTGCCAGCAGTGGTCACAGCTTTCTAGCCAAAAACATTCAGTACTTC.

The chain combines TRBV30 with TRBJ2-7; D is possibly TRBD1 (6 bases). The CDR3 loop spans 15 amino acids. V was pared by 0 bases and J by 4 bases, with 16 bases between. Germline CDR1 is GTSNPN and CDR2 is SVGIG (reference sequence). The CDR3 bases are TGTGCCTGGAGTGTAAGTCTGGGGGCTTTATACGAGCAGTACTTC. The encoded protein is CAWSVSLGALYEQYF. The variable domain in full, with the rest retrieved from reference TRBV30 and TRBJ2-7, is SQTIHQWPATLVQPVGSPLSLECTVEGTSNPNLYWYRQAAGRGLQLLFYSVGIGQISSEVPQNLSASRPQDRQFILSSKKLLLSDSGFYLCAWSVSLGALYEQYFGPGTRLTVT.

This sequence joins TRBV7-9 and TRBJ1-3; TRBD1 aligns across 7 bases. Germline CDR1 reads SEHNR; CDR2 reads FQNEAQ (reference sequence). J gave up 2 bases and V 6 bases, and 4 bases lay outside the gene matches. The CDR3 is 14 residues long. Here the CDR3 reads CASRSDRAGNTIYF. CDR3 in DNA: TGTGCCAGCAGATCTGACAGGGCTGGAAACACCATATATTTT.

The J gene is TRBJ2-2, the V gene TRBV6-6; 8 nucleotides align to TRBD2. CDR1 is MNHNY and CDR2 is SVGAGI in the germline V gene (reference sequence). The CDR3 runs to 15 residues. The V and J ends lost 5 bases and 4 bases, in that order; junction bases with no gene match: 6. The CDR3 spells CASSQIAGITGELFF. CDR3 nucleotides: TGTGCCAGCAGTCAAATAGCGGGGATCACCGGGGAGCTGTTTTTT.

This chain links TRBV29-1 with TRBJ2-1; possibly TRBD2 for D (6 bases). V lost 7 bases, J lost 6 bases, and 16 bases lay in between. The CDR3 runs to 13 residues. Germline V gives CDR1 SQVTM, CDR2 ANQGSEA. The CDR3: CSGRDHQFNEQFF. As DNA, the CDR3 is TGCAGCGGGCGGGACCATCAATTCAATGAGCAGTTCTTC.

Here the CDR3 DNA reads TGTGCCAGCAGCTTGGTTGGGGAGGTGGAGACCCAGTACTTC. Its protein product is CASSLVGEVETQYF. V gene TRBV5-5 combines with J gene TRBJ2-5, with D maybe TRBD2 (6 bases). From germline, CDR1 is SGHKS and CDR2 YYEKEE (reference sequence). CDR3 length: 14 residues. The V and J ends lost 0 bases and 5 bases respectively, with 11 bases between them.

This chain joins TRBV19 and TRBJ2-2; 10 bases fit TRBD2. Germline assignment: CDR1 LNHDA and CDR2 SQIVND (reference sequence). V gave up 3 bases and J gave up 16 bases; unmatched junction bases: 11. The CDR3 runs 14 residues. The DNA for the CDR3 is TGTGCCAGTAGTATCAGGCAGCCGGGACTAGCGCCGTTTTTT. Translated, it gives CASSIRQPGLAPFF.

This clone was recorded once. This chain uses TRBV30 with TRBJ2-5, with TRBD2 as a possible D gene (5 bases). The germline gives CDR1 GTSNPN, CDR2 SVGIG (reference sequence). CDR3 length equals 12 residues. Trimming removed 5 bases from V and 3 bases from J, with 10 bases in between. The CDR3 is CAWEGYEETQYF. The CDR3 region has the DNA TGTGCCTGGGAGGGCTATGAAGAGACCCAGTACTTC.

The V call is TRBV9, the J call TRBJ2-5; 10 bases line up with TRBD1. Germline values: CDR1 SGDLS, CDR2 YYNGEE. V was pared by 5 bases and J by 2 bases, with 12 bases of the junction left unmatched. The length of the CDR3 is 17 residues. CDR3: CASSGRGTGAKQETQYF. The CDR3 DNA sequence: TGTGCCAGCAGTGGGCGGGGGACAGGGGCGAAACAAGAGACCCAGTACTTC.

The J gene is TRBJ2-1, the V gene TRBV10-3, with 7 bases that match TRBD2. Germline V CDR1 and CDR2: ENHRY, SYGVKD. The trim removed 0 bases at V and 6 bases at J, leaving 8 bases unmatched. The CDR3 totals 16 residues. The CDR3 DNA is TGTGCCATCAGTGAGTCGATCTGGAGGGAGGGCAATGAGCAGTTCTTC. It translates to CAISESIWREGNEQFF.

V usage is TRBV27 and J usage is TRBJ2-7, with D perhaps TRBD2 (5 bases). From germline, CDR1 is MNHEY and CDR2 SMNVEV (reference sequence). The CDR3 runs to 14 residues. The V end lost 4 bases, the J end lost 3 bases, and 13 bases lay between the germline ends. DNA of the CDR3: TGTGCCAGCAGTTCCCCCGGACTGAACTACGAGCAGTACTTC. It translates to CASSSPGLNYEQYF.

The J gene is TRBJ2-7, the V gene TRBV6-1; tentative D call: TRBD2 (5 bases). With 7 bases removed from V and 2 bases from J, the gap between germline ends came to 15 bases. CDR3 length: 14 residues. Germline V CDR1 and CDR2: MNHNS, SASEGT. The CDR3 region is CASTPHDGTYEQYF. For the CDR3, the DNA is TGTGCCAGCACGCCCCACGACGGGACCTACGAGCAGTACTTC.

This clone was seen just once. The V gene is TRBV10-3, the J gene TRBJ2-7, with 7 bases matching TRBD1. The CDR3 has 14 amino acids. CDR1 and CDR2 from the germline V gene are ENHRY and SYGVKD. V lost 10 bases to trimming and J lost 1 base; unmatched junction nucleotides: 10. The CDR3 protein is CATKTGTASYEQYF. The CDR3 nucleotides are TGTGCCACCAAAACCGGGACAGCATCCTACGAGCAGTACTTC.

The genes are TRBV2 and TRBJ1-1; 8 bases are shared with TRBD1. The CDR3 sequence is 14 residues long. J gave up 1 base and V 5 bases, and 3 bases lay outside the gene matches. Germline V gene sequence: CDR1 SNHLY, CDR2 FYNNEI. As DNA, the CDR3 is TGTGCCAGCAGTTACACAGGGGGGAACACTGAAGCTTTCTTT. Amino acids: CASSYTGGNTEAFF.

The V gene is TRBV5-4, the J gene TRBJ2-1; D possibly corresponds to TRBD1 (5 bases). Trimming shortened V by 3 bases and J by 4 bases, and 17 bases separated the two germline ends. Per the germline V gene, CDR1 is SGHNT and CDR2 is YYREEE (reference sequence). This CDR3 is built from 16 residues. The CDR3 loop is CASSSLGEGRYNEQFF. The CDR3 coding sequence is TGTGCCAGCAGCTCGTTAGGGGAAGGGCGGTACAATGAGCAGTTCTTC. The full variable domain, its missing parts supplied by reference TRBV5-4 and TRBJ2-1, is ETGVTQSPTHLIKTRGQQVTLRCSSQSGHNTVSWYQQALGQGPQFIFQYYREEENGRGNFPPRFSGLQFPNYSSELNVNALELDDSALYLCASSSLGEGRYNEQFFGPGTRLTVL.

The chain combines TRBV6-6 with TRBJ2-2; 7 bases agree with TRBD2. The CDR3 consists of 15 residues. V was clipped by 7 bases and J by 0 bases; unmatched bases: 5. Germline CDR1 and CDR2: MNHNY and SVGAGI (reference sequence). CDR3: CASILSGTNTGELFF. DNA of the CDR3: TGTGCCAGCATTCTGAGCGGGACGAACACCGGGGAGCTGTTTTTT.